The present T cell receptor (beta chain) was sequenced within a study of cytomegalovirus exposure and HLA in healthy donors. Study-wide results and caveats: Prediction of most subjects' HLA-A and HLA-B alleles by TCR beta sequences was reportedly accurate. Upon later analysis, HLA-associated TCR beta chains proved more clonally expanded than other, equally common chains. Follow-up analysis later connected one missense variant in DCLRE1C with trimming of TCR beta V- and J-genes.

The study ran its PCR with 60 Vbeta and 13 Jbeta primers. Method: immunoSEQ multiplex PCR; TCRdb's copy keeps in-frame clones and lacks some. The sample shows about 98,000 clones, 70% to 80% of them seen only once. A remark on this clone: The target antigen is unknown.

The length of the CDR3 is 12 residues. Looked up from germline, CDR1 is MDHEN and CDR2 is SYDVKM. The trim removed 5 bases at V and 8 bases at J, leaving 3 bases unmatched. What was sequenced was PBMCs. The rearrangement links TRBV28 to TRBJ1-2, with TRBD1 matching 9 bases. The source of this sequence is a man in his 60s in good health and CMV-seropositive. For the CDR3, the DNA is TGTGCCAGCAGTACCGGGACAGGGGGCTACACCTTC. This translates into CASSTGTGGYTF.